Reported below is one TCR beta chain. Its cognate antigen is unknown. Produced via immunoSEQ multiplex PCR; TCRdb's table is partial and in-frame only. Of about 100,000 clones listed, 92% are singletons. The data originate from a study of siplizumab effects on memory and regulatory T cells. Study-wide results and caveats: Left unconfirmed was the suppressive function of proliferating Tregs from siplizumab cultures. Naive T cells were seen as more diverse than memory cells and as major alloresponse contributors. Unstimulated subsets contained matches for only a minor fraction of alloreactive clones.

The V and J ends lost 1 base and 0 bases respectively, with 10 bases between them. This CDR3 contains 16 residues. Germline CDR1 and CDR2: SGHRS and YFSETQ. This chain uses TRBV5-1 with TRBJ1-4, with D uncertain. The sample was Tregs sorted from blood. The sequence came from a human donor in good health. CDR3: CASSLLGSSTNEKLFF. CDR3 in DNA: TGCGCCAGCAGCTTGTTGGGATCCTCAACTAATGAAAAACTGTTTTTT.